This T cell receptor (beta chain) stems from a study of T-cell memory formation after mild COVID-19 (dated by TCRdb to the early 2020s). Regarding the complete study: Most TCR sequence clusters were specific to one of the two donors. In a couple of donors, T-cell clones that expanded and contracted after mild COVID-19 were tracked by sequencing TCRalpha and TCRbeta repertoires over time. The cohort was made up of two young adult volunteers, one female and one male, who were previously healthy. Results the study describes overall, beyond this receptor: The second-wave clones that peaked on day 37 were not confirmed to be SARS-CoV-2 specific. Contracting CD4+ clones were found mainly in CM and EM memory subsets, while CD8+ clones were enriched in EMRA. The study included only a couple of mild cases, and larger cohorts that include severe cases with pre-infection samples were judged to be necessary. Clones that contracted from day 15 to 85 showed balanced CD4/CD8 phenotypes, whereas a second wave of clones that expanded from day 15 to 37 leaned towards CD4+. Some responding clones were detected in pre-infection memory, suggesting pre-existing cross-reactive memory T cells joined the SARS-CoV-2 response.

Comments on this clonotype: The antigen it binds to is not known. No base quality information exists; no much larger clone differs at one position.

Sequencer: Illumina NovaSeq 6000. TCRalpha and TCRbeta cDNA libraries were built by 5'RACE with constant-segment primers, adding sample barcodes and unique molecular identifiers. RNA was extracted from every sample with Trizol reagent. Libraries were amplified in two PCR steps, with a second sample barcode and Illumina TruSeq adapters added in the second step. The libraries were sequenced on an Illumina NovaSeq using 2 x 150 bp paired-end reads. Regarding the original processing steps: With migec v1.2.7, reads were demultiplexed and then collapsed into UMI-guided consensus sequences. Using mixcr v2.1.11, UMI consensuses were aligned to TRA and TRB V and J templates and then assembled into clonotypes. A clonotype was counted as expanded or contracted only when both edgeR and NoisET called the clonotype significant, with the noise models trained on biological replicates. edgeR calls used a false discovery rate-adjusted p below 0.01 and a log2 fold-change threshold of 1. As an exploratory analysis of dynamics, max-normalized trajectories of the 1000 most abundant clonotypes were examined by PCA with hierarchical clustering. The CD4 or CD8 phenotype of responding clones was assigned using the separately sequenced CD4+ and CD8+ repertoires. TCRdb's own reprocessing of the public reads used fastp at Q25 and MiXCR and kept productive beta chains. Each CDR3 protein gets just one entry, which takes the most common genes and DNA from the rows behind it. Here the V and J calls rest on TCRdb's processing, not on the authors' analysis. This sample has about 470,000 distinct CDR3 sequences in its table, and about 23% of those were observed once. The top ten hold under 15% of the sample.

V trim: 4 bases; J trim: 0 bases; unmatched bases: 2. Measured from the cysteine to the phenylalanine, the CDR3 is 14 residues long. CDR3 DNA is the only sequence kept; it has 42 bases, read in frame from the first base. As encoded in the germline V gene, CDR1 is SNHLY while CDR2 is FYNNEI. PBMCs were isolated by Ficoll-Paque density gradient centrifugation. The source is an adult woman who had mild COVID-19 (a few samples of this study predate the infection). The sample titles of this study are shuffled in the database, so cell type and time point are left out; the donor was told from shared clones. The V and J segments used are TRBV2 and TRBJ2-7, and 8 bases in between align with TRBD2. The specimen was PBMCs or a T cell subset sorted from them (not recorded which). The encoded CDR3 is CASSGLASSYEQYF. The bases are TGTGCCAGCAGTGGACTAGCGAGCTCCTACGAGCAGTACTTC.